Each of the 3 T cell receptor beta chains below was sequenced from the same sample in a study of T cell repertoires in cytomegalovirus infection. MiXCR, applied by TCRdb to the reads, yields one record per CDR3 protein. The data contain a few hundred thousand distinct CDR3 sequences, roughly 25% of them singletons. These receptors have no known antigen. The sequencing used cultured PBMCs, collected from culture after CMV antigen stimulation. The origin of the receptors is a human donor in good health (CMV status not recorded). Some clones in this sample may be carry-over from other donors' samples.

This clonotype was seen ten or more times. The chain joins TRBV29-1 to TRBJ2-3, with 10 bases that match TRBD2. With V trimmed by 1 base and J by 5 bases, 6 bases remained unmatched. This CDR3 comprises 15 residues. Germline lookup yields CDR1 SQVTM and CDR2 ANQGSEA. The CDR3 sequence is CSVEGLAGARDTQYF. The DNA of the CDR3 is TGCAGCGTTGAAGGCCTAGCGGGAGCGAGAGATACGCAGTATTTT.

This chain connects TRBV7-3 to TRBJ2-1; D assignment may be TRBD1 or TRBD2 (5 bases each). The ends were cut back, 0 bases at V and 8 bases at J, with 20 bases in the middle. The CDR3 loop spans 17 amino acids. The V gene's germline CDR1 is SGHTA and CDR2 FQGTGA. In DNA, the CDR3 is TGTGCCAGCAGCTTAACGGGCACAGGAGGCCCAATGGATGAGCAGTTCTTC. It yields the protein CASSLTGTGGPMDEQFF.

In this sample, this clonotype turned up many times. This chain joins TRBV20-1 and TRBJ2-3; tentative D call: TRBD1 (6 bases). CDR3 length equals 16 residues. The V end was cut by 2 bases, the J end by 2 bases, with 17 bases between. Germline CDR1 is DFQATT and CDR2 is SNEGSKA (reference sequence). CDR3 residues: CSARPMIQGPTDTQYF. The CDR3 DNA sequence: TGCAGTGCTAGACCAATGATACAGGGTCCCACAGATACGCAGTATTTT.